These 5 T cell receptor beta chains share one sample of origin, sequenced in a study of blood T cell repertoires in COVID-19. Libraries were prepared by immunoSEQ multiplex PCR; TCRdb keeps only in-frame clonotypes and omits some of them. This table has about 480,000 clones, roughly 90% appearing once. The sample consisted of PBMCs or T cells enriched from blood (not recorded which). The source of these receptors is a middle-aged woman who had recovered from COVID-19.

The V call is TRBV28, the J call TRBJ2-1; 11 nucleotides agree with TRBD2. With V trimmed by 5 bases and J by 14 bases, 8 bases remained unmatched. In germline, CDR1 is MDHEN, CDR2 SYDVKM. This CDR3 spans 13 amino acids. The CDR3 here is CASSPSGLAVEFF. DNA for the CDR3: TGTGCCAGCAGTCCCTCGGGACTAGCGGTCGAGTTCTTC.

This clone was seen once. The V call is TRBV23-1, the J call TRBJ1-1, with D possibly matching TRBD1 (5 bases). TRBV23-1 is an ORF; its function is uncertain. The V end lost 4 bases, the J end lost 1 base, and 19 bases lay between the germline ends. CDR3 length: 17 amino acids. The CDR3 loop is CASSRKTPHTGNTEAFF. The DNA of the CDR3 is TGCGCCAGCAGTCGGAAAACCCCCCACACAGGGAACACTGAAGCTTTCTTT.

V is TRBV7-2 and J is TRBJ1-2; D ambiguous. Per the germline V gene, CDR1 is SGHTA and CDR2 is FQGNSA. The CDR3 covers 13 residues. Trimming stripped 4 bases from V and 2 bases from J, with 8 bases between. The CDR3 region is CASSYGLNYGYTF. In DNA form, the CDR3 reads TGTGCCAGCAGCTACGGACTGAACTATGGCTACACCTTC.

The rearrangement links TRBV2 to TRBJ1-3; D might be TRBD1 (5 bases). Between the trimmed V and J ends, which lost 8 bases and 4 bases, there was a span of 12 bases. Germline V gene sequence: CDR1 SNHLY, CDR2 FYNNEI. CDR3 length: 13 amino acids. The CDR3 protein is CASGGARGNTIYF. Here the CDR3 DNA reads TGTGCCAGCGGCGGGGCCAGGGGAAACACCATATATTTT. The full variable domain, completed using reference TRBV2 and TRBJ1-3, is EPEVTQTPSHQVTQMGQEVILRCVPISNHLYFYWYRQILGQKVEFLVSFYNNEISEKSEIFDDQFSVERPDGSNFTLKIRSTKLEDSAMYFCASGGARGNTIYFGEGSWLTVV.

This clone appeared a single time. The V call is TRBV6-5, the J call TRBJ1-3; D might be TRBD1 (5 bases). The V end lost 0 bases, the J end lost 3 bases, and 9 bases lay between the germline ends. Germline V gives CDR1 MNHEY, CDR2 SVGAGI. The CDR3 sequence is 15 residues long. The CDR3, as DNA: TGTGCCAGCAGTTACTCCAGGGTTCGTGGAAACACCATATATTTT. This gives the protein CASSYSRVRGNTIYF.